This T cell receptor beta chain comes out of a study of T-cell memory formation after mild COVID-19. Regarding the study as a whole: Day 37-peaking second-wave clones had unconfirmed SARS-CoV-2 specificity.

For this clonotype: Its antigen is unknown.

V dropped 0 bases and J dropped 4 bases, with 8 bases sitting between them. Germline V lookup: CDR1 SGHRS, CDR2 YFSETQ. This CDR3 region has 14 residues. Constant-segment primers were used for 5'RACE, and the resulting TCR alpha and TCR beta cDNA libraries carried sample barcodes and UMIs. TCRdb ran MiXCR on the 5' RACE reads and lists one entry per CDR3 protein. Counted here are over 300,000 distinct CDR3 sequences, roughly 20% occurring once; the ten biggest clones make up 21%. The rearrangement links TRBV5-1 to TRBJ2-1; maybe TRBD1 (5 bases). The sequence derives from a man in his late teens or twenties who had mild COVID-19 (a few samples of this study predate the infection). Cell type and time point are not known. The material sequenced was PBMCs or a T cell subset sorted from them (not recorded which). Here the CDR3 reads CASSLVSGYNEQFF. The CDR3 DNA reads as TGCGCCAGCAGCTTGGTGTCAGGGTACAATGAGCAGTTCTTC.